These 28 T cell receptor beta chains were all obtained from the same sample, sequenced in a study of CD8 T cells in ankylosing spondylitis (dated 2017 in TCRdb). The library was obtained by 5' RACE. Sequencer: Illumina HiSeq 2500. The public reads were quality trimmed at Q25 with fastp and then assembled into clones with MiXCR by TCRdb, keeping productive beta chains. Identical CDR3 proteins give one entry, which carries the most common genes and DNA. The sample table shows some 250,000 distinct CDR3 sequences, and around 7.8% are seen once. Approximately 7% of the sample comes from the top ten. The sequenced sample was blood, either unsorted or a sorted T cell fraction (not recorded which). These receptor sequences come from a male donor with ankylosing spondylitis or in good health (not recorded which).

The sample holds many counts of this clonotype. The V and J genes are TRBV7-8 and TRBJ2-5, with 7 bases matching TRBD1. CDR3 length: 15 residues. J was trimmed by 2 bases and V by 1 base; bases with no gene match: 4. CDR1 SGHVS and CDR2 FQNEAQ come from the germline V gene. CDR3 protein: CASSLGGQRQETQYF. The CDR3 DNA is TGTGCCAGCAGCTTAGGGGGACAGAGACAAGAGACCCAGTACTTC.

V and J are TRBV19 and TRBJ2-3, with D maybe TRBD1 (6 bases). Trimming removed 10 bases at V and 4 bases at J, with 15 bases between. In germline, CDR1 is LNHDA, CDR2 SQIVND (reference sequence). This CDR3 is built from 13 residues. CDR3 loop: CATGEGGSDTQYF. DNA of the CDR3: TGTGCCACCGGTGAAGGGGGATCAGATACGCAGTATTTT.

There are many counts of this clonotype. The chain employs TRBV20-1 and TRBJ2-1; 10 bases align to TRBD2. The CDR3 spans 15 residues. With V trimmed by 3 bases and J by 8 bases, 10 bases remained unmatched. The germline gives CDR1 DFQATT, CDR2 SNEGSKA (reference sequence). This CDR3 is CSARAASGSGDEQFF. CDR3 bases: TGCAGTGCTAGGGCGGCTAGCGGGAGTGGAGATGAGCAGTTCTTC.

The table lists this clonotype with a few counts. The rearrangement uses TRBV7-3 and TRBJ2-3, with 10 bases aligning to TRBD2. The J segment lost 2 bases and the V segment lost 5 bases, leaving 7 bases of the junction unmatched. Germline V gene lookup returns CDR1 SGHTA and CDR2 FQGTGA. This CDR3 is 16 amino acids long. CDR3 protein: CASSRIAGGLTDTQYF. The CDR3 DNA sequence: TGTGCCAGCAGCCGGATAGCGGGGGGCCTCACAGATACGCAGTATTTT.

The chain has TRBV7-2 and TRBJ1-2; D call uncertain. Germline CDR1 SGHTA, CDR2 FQGNSA. V dropped 4 bases and J dropped 7 bases, with 13 bases sitting between them. CDR3 length: 13 residues. The CDR3 loop is CASSWGRELGYTF. CDR3 DNA: TGTGCCAGCAGCTGGGGAAGGGAACTTGGCTACACCTTC.

The sample holds many counts of this clonotype. The rearrangement uses TRBV7-8 and TRBJ1-3; TRBD1 matches at 8 bases. Germline trimming cut 3 bases from V and 4 bases from J; bases unmatched to any gene: 8. From germline, CDR1 is SGHVS and CDR2 FQNEAQ. The CDR3 totals 16 residues. CDR3 bases: TGTGCCAGCAGCTTTGGACAGGGATCCGCGGGAAACACCATATATTTT. It specifies CASSFGQGSAGNTIYF.

This clonotype was recorded many times. J is TRBJ2-2 and V is TRBV4-3, with no clear D. The CDR3 sequence is 13 residues long. With 4 bases removed from V and 5 bases from J, the gap between germline ends came to 8 bases. Germline-derived CDR1 and CDR2 are LGHNA and YSLEER. CDR3 in DNA: TGCGCCAGCAGCCCGGAGAGGACCGGGGAGCTGTTTTTT. This translates into CASSPERTGELFF.

In its sample, this clonotype was seen many times. CDR3 loop: CASTAGWDTEAFF. The DNA for the CDR3 is TGTGCCAGCACCGCCGGATGGGACACTGAAGCTTTCTTT. This sequence joins TRBV12-3 or TRBV12-4 and TRBJ1-1; D unresolved. V dropped 7 bases and J dropped 3 bases, with 12 bases sitting between them. The CDR3 contains 13 residues.

This clonotype has a count of ten or more. The chain carries TRBV29-1 and TRBJ1-1; tentatively, D is TRBD1 (6 bases). Deletions cut 6 bases from V and 3 bases from J, with 20 bases between. The CDR3 consists of 15 residues. Germline lookup yields CDR1 SQVTM and CDR2 ANQGSEA. CDR3 amino acids: CSVSYSGTLDTEAFF. The DNA of the CDR3 is TGCAGCGTGTCATACTCCGGGACACTCGACACTGAAGCTTTCTTT.

This clonotype was recorded many times. The CDR3 spells CASTPLGGNTEAFF. CDR3 DNA sequence: TGTGCCAGCACCCCACTAGGGGGGAACACTGAAGCTTTCTTT. The rearrangement links TRBV14 to TRBJ1-1; D perhaps matches TRBD1 (6 bases). In germline, CDR1 is SGHDN, CDR2 FVKESK. The CDR3 is 14 residues long. V lost 7 bases, J lost 1 base, and 13 bases lay in between.

This clonotype was counted many times. The genes are TRBV12-3 or TRBV12-4 and TRBJ1-1, with D unresolved. CDR3 size: 14 residues. V was clipped by 5 bases and J by 1 base, with 11 bases between them. The CDR3 region has the DNA TGTGCCAGCAGTAAGAGTGAAGGGAACACTGAAGCTTTCTTT. Its translation: CASSKSEGNTEAFF.

This clonotype occurred many times. This chain connects TRBV11-2 to TRBJ2-7; D gene ambiguous. V shed 4 bases and J shed 0 bases, with 25 bases lying between them. Germline lookup yields CDR1 SGHAT and CDR2 FQNNGV. CDR3 length equals 19 residues. The CDR3 DNA follows: TGTGCCAGCAGCTCTTGGGGTGCAGCTACTCTACCCCTCTCCTACGAGCAGTACTTC. This sequence encodes CASSSWGAATLPLSYEQYF.

The V call is TRBV3-1, the J call TRBJ2-2; 7 positions agree with TRBD2. Germline CDR1 LGHDT, CDR2 YNNKEL (reference sequence). The ends lost 5 bases at V and 4 bases at J; junction bases unmatched: 7. This CDR3 is 15 amino acids long. The CDR3 coding sequence is TGTGCCAGCAGCACGCGACTAGCAGTCACCGGGGAGCTGTTTTTT. It encodes CASSTRLAVTGELFF. Filled out from reference TRBV3-1 and TRBJ2-2, the complete variable domain reads DTAVSQTPKYLVTQMGNDKSIKCEQNLGHDTMYWYKQDSKKFLKIMFSYNNKELIINETVPNRFSPKSPDKAHLNLHINSLELGDSAVYFCASSTRLAVTGELFFGEGSRLTVL.

A few counts support this clonotype. V usage is TRBV7-2 and J usage is TRBJ1-2; unclear D gene. Germline V lookup: CDR1 SGHTA, CDR2 FQGNSA. There are 15 residues in the CDR3. V lost 5 bases and J 4 bases, leaving 17 bases between the germline ends. In nucleotides, the CDR3 is TGTGCCAGCAGCGCCCGTGGATCGGGTCCCTATGGCTACACCTTC. Translated: CASSARGSGPYGYTF.

This clonotype was detected ten times or more. The chain carries TRBV6-1 and TRBJ2-1; weak D call: TRBD2 (6 bases). The CDR3 length is 15 residues. Trimming cost V 6 bases and J 5 bases, with 17 bases left between them. CDR1 and CDR2 (germline): MNHNS, SASEGT. This CDR3 is CASRRLESYHNEQFF. The CDR3 bases are TGTGCCAGCAGAAGACTAGAGTCCTATCACAATGAGCAGTTCTTC.

This clonotype has at least ten counts. The chain employs TRBV6-1 and TRBJ2-7; D not certain. Germline lookup yields CDR1 MNHNS and CDR2 SASEGT. This CDR3 is 13 amino acids long. The ends were cut back, 5 bases at V and 3 bases at J, with 11 bases in the middle. The CDR3 reads CASSPQLNYEQYF. The CDR3 DNA reads as TGTGCCAGCAGTCCCCAACTTAACTACGAGCAGTACTTC.

The chain couples TRBV7-2 to TRBJ2-2; TRBD2 matches at 9 bases. The trim removed 5 bases at V and 5 bases at J, leaving 12 bases unmatched. The CDR3 length is 17 residues. Germline V gene sequence: CDR1 SGHTA, CDR2 FQGNSA. CDR3 loop: CASSPGLAKKKTGELFF. In DNA form, the CDR3 reads TGTGCCAGCAGCCCGGGACTAGCTAAGAAAAAAACCGGGGAGCTGTTTTTT. Complete variable domain (other parts from reference TRBV7-2 and TRBJ2-2): GAGVSQSPSNKVTEKGKDVELRCDPISGHTALYWYRQSLGQGLEFLIYFQGNSAPDKSGLPSDRFSAERTGGSVSTLTIQRTQQEDSAVYLCASSPGLAKKKTGELFFGEGSRLTVL.

This chain uses TRBV20-1 with TRBJ2-1, with 12 bases that match TRBD2. Germline CDR1 and CDR2: DFQATT and SNEGSKA (reference sequence). This CDR3 is 18 amino acids long. CDR3 DNA: TGCTGGGGCCAGAAAGCACTAGCGGGAGGTTCCTCCTACAATGAGCAGTTCTTC. It is translated as CWGQKALAGGSSYNEQFF.

V is TRBV20-1 and J is TRBJ1-2; TRBD1 might be the D (6 bases). V shed 6 bases and J shed 8 bases, with 19 bases lying between them. The CDR3 totals 13 residues. Germline lookup yields CDR1 DFQATT and CDR2 SNEGSKA (reference sequence). The CDR3 loop is CSAPGQSSAGYTF. As DNA, the CDR3 is TGCAGTGCCCCAGGACAGTCCTCGGCGGGCTACACCTTC.

This clonotype was found many times. The chain employs TRBV6-1 and TRBJ2-1, with D perhaps TRBD2 (5 bases). Trimming took 7 bases from V and 4 from J, leaving 17 bases between them. CDR1 and CDR2 (germline): MNHNS, SASEGT. The CDR3 length is 15 residues. CDR3 DNA: TGTGCCAGCACCGCGGGTGGTTGGTCGTACAATGAGCAGTTCTTC. Translating it yields CASTAGGWSYNEQFF.

Concerning this clonotype itself: The junction shows a germline mismatch at one end, possibly a read error. The V call is TRBV20-1, the J call TRBJ2-5; 7 bases are shared with TRBD1. Germline values: CDR1 DFQATT, CDR2 SNEGSKA (reference sequence). The CDR3 has 13 amino acids. CDR3 in amino acids: CSARRTGQEPQYF. In DNA form, the CDR3 reads TGCAGTGCTAGAAGGACAGGCCAAGAGCCCCAGTACTTC.

This clonotype was seen at least ten times. This chain joins TRBV10-3 and TRBJ2-2; D gene unclear. The CDR3 extends over 10 amino acids. CDR1 and CDR2 (germline): ENHRY, SYGVKD. The V gene lost 11 bases and the J gene lost 4 bases, with 5 bases spanning the gap. CDR3 in DNA: TGTGCCCTCCCCACCGGGGAGCTGTTTTTT. Its protein is CALPTGELFF.

The table lists this clonotype with many counts. The gene calls are TRBV27 and TRBJ2-6, with 7 bases matching TRBD2. The V segment lost 2 bases and the J segment 1 base; nucleotides outside the gene matches: 5. Germline V CDR1 and CDR2: MNHEY, SMNVEV (reference sequence). The CDR3 has 17 residues. CDR3 sequence (DNA): TGTGCCAGCAGTTTAGCATCCGGGGGGTCTGGGGCCAACGTCCTGACTTTC. It translates to CASSLASGGSGANVLTF. The variable domain in full, with the rest retrieved from reference TRBV27 and TRBJ2-6, is EAQVTQNPRYLITVTGKKLTVTCSQNMNHEYMSWYRQDPGLGLRQIYYSMNVEVTDKGDVPEGYKVSRKEKRNFPLILESPSPNQTSLYFCASSLASGGSGANVLTFGAGSRLTVL.

At least ten counts were recorded for this clonotype. The chain employs TRBV5-6 and TRBJ2-2; D is unresolved. There are 12 residues in the CDR3. Looked up from germline, CDR1 is SGHDT and CDR2 is YYEEEE. V was trimmed by 2 bases and J by 8 bases, leaving 7 bases between them. The CDR3 DNA reads TGTGCCAGCAGCTTAGGACGTGGGGAGCTGTTTTTT. It encodes CASSLGRGELFF. Full variable domain (rest looked up from reference TRBV5-6 and TRBJ2-2): DAGVTQSPTHLIKTRGQQVTLRCSPKSGHDTVSWYQQALGQGPQFIFQYYEEEERQRGNFPDRFSGHQFPNYSSELNVNALLLGDSALYLCASSLGRGELFFGEGSRLTVL.

This clonotype was counted at least ten times. V gene TRBV11-2 combines with J gene TRBJ2-5, with D possibly being TRBD1 (5 bases). V lost 4 bases, J lost 4 bases, and 13 bases lay in between. This CDR3 has 14 residues. Germline lookup yields CDR1 SGHAT and CDR2 FQNNGV. Here the CDR3 reads CASSSGRVTETQYF. CDR3 DNA sequence: TGTGCCAGCAGCTCGGGCAGGGTAACAGAGACCCAGTACTTC.

This clonotype was counted many times. V is TRBV30 and J is TRBJ2-1, with D perhaps TRBD2 (5 bases). This CDR3 spans 13 amino acids. Trimming took 2 bases from V and 2 from J, leaving 7 bases between them. CDR1 and CDR2 from the germline V gene are GTSNPN and SVGIG (reference sequence). The CDR3 coding sequence is TGTGCCTGGAGTTTCGGGGCCTACAATGAGCAGTTCTTC. Its translation is CAWSFGAYNEQFF.

This clonotype showed up many times. The chain has TRBV29-1 and TRBJ1-1; 7 positions match TRBD1. The CDR3 length is 11 residues. CDR1 SQVTM and CDR2 ANQGSEA come from the germline V gene. Trimming at V came to 6 bases and at J to 7 bases, leaving 5 bases not matched to a gene. The CDR3 loop is CSVKGAVEAFF. CDR3 bases: TGCAGCGTCAAGGGGGCGGTTGAAGCTTTCTTT.

This clonotype was recorded many times. The gene calls are TRBV29-1 and TRBJ2-5; TRBD2 agrees at 10 bases. The CDR3 loop spans 16 amino acids. Germline values: CDR1 SQVTM, CDR2 ANQGSEA. V was pared by 4 bases and J by 1 base, with 9 bases of the junction left unmatched. CDR3 coding DNA: TGCAGCGTTGGGGCCGGGACTAGCGCCTTCCAAGAGACCCAGTACTTC. It is translated as CSVGAGTSAFQETQYF. The complete variable domain, with remaining parts taken from reference TRBV29-1 and TRBJ2-5, reads SAVISQKPSRDICQRGTSLTIQCQVDSQVTMMFWYRQQPGQSLTLIATANQGSEATYESGFVIDKFPISRPNLTFSTLTVSNMSPEDSSIYLCSVGAGTSAFQETQYFGPGTRLLVL.